The clone carrying this TCR beta chain was seen at least ten times. Its antigen is unknown. The sample originates from a study of identical twins. The study, taken as a whole, reports: Conclusions relied on cross-sectional statistical analysis, not following the same donors. Models underpredicted monozygotic twin sharing of out-of-frame TCR alpha. A partial confounding effect on zero-insertion analyses could come from invariant MAIT and iNKT cells.

TCRdb ran MiXCR on the 5' RACE reads and lists one entry per CDR3 protein. The sample holds 250,000 to 350,000 distinct CDR3 sequences; around 9.7% are singletons and the top ten take 6% to 8.5%. The germline V and J ends were trimmed by 5 bases and 0 bases, with 12 bases remaining between them. The CDR3 length is 15 residues. The V gene's germline CDR1 is SGDLS and CDR2 YYNGEE. The data were also submitted as part of a second study, on yellow fever vaccine responses in identical twins.

The chain carries TRBV9 and TRBJ1-3; D gene ambiguous. The material sequenced was CD8+ T cells sorted from blood. This receptor was taken from a young woman in good health. The CDR3 DNA follows: TGTGCCAGCAGTCGTTCTCAGTACTCTGGAAACACCATATATTTT. Translation gives CASSRSQYSGNTIYF.